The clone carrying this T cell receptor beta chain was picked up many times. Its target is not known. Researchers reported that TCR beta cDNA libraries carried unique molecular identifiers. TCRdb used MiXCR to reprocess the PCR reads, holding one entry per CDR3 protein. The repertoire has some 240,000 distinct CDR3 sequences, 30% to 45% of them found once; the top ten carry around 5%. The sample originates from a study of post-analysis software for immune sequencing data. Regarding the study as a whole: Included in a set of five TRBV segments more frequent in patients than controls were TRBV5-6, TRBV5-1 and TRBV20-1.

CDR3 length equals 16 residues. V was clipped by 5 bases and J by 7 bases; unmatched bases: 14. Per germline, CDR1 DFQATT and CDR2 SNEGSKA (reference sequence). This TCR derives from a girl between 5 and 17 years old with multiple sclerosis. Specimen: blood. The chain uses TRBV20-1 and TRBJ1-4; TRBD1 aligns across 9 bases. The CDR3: CSASVPGTGKGEKLFF. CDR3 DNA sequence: TGCAGTGCTTCGGTTCCCGGGACAGGGAAAGGTGAAAAACTGTTTTTT.